Here is one TCR beta chain with its context. Its antigen is undetermined. Sequence at one end of the junction differs from germline and may be a read error. Germline lookup yields CDR1 SSHAT and CDR2 FNYEAQ (reference sequence). The CDR3 loop spans 14 amino acids. These data are taken from a study of T cell repertoires in cytomegalovirus infection. About the study: Signatures in public TCR beta sequences pointed to both CMV infection and matching HLA type. Study-wide results and caveats: The ex vivo response was dominated by HLA-C-restricted CMV-specific TCR beta clonotypes.

TCRdb re-derived calls from the reads in MiXCR, one entry per CDR3 protein. Of 680,000 or so distinct CDR3 sequences in the sample, less than 40% were seen once. The sequenced material came from PBMCs. This TCR was sampled from a human donor in good health (CMV status not recorded). Some clones in this sample may be carry-over from other donors' samples. The chain couples TRBV7-7 to TRBJ2-5; the D gene is possibly TRBD1 (6 bases). The chain's CDR3 is CASSTGDIGETQYF. CDR3 coding DNA: TGTGCTAGCAGCACCGGGGACATTGGAGAGACCCAGTACTTC. Full variable domain (outside the CDR3, taken from reference TRBV7-7 and TRBJ2-5): GAGVSQSPRYKVTKRGQDVTLRCDPISSHATLYWYQQALGQGPEFLTYFNYEAQPDKSGLPSDRFSAERPEGSISTLTIQRTEQRDSAMYRCASSTGDIGETQYFGPGTRLLVL.